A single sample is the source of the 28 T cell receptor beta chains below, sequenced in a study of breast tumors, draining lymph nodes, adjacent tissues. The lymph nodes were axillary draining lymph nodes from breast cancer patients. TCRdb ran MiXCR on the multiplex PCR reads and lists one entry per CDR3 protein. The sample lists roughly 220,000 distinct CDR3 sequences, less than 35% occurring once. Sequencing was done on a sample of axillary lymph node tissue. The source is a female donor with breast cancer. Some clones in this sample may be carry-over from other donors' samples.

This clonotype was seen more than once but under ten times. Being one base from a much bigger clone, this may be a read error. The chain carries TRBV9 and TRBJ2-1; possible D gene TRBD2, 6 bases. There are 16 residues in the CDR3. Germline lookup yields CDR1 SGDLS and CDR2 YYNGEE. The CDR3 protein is CASSADRGSSYNAQFF. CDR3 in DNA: TGTGCCAGCAGCGCAGACCGGGGGAGCTCCTACAATGCGCAGTTCTTC.

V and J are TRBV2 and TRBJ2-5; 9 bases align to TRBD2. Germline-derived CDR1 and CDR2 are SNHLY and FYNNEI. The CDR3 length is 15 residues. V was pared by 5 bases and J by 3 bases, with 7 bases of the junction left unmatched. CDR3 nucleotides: TGTGCCAGCAGTTATCAAGGACTAGCGAAAGAGACCCAGTACTTC. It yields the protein CASSYQGLAKETQYF.

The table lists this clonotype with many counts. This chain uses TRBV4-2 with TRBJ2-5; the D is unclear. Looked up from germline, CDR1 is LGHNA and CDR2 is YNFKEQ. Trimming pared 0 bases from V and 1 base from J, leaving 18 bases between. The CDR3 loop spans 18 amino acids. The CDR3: CASSQETWRSTSQETQYF. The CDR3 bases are TGTGCCAGCAGCCAAGAAACGTGGCGCAGCACCAGCCAAGAGACCCAGTACTTC.

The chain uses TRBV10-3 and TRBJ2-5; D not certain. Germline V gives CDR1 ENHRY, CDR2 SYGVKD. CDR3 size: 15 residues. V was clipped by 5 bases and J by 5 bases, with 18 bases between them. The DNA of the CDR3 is TGTGCCATCAGTTCCGGGCCTCCTGGTGGTGAGACCCAGTACTTC. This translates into CAISSGPPGGETQYF.

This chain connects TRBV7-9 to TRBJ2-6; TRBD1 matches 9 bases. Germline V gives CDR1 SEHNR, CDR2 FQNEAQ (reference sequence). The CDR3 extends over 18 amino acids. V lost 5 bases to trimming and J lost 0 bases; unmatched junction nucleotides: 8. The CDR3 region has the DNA TGTGCCAGCAGCCAGAGGGACAGGGTGTTCTCTGGGGCCAACGTCCTGACTTTC. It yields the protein CASSQRDRVFSGANVLTF.

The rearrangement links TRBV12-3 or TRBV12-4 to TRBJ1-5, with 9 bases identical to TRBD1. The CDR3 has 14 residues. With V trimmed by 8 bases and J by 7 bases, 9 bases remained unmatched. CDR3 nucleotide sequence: TGTGCCAGCGGGCCTACAGGGGGCGAGCAGCCCCAGCATTTT. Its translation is CASGPTGGEQPQHF.

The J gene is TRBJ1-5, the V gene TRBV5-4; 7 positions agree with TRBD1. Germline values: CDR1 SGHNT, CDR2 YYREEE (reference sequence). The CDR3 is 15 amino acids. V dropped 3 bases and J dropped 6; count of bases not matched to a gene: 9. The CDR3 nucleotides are TGTGCCAGCAGCTCCAGGGGGGGCGAGACTCAGCCCCAGCATTTT. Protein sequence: CASSSRGGETQPQHF.

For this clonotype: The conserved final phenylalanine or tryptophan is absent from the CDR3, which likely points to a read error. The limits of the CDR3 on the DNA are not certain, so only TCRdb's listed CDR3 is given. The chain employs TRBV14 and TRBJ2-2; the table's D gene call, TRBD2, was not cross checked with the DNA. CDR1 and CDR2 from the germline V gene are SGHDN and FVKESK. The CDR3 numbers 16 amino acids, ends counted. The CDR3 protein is CASSQEGGPNTGERMS.

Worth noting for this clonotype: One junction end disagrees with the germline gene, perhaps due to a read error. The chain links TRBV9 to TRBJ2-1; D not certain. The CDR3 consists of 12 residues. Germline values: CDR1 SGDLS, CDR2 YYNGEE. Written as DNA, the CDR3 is TGTGCCGGCAGCGTAGCTGGGAATGAGCAGGTCTTC. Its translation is CAGSVAGNEQVF.

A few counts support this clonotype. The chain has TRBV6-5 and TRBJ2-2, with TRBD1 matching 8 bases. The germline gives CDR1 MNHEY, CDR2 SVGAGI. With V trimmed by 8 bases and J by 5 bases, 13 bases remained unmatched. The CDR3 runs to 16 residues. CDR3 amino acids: CASSRDRTGWTGELFF. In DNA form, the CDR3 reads TGTGCCAGCTCCCGGGATCGGACAGGGTGGACCGGGGAGCTGTTTTTT.

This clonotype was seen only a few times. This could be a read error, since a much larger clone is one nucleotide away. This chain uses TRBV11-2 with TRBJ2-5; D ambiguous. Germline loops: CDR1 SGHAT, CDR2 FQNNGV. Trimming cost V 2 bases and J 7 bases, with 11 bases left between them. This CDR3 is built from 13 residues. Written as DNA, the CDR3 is TGTGCCAGCAGCTTACAACAAAAAGCGACCCAGTACTTC. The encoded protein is CASSLQQKATQYF. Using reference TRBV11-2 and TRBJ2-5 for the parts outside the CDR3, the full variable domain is EAGVAQSPRYKIIEKRQSVAFWCNPISGHATLYWYQQILGQGPKLLIQFQNNGVVDDSQLPKDRFSAERLKGVDSTLKIQPAKLEDSAVYLCASSLQQKATQYFGPGTRLLVL.

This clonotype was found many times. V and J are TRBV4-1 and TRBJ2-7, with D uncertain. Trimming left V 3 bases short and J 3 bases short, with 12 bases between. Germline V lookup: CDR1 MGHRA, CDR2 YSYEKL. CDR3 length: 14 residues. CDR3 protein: CASSQNGLDYEQYF. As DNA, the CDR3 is TGCGCCAGCAGCCAGAATGGTCTGGACTACGAGCAGTACTTC.

The CDR3 DNA reads as TGTGCCACCAGCAGACAAAGGGGGGGCAATGAGCAGTTCTTC. It codes for CATSRQRGGNEQFF. V usage is TRBV15 and J usage is TRBJ2-1, with D perhaps TRBD2 (7 bases). V was trimmed by 2 bases and J by 6 bases, leaving 11 bases between them. From germline, CDR1 is LNHNV and CDR2 YYDKDF (reference sequence). The CDR3 consists of 14 residues.

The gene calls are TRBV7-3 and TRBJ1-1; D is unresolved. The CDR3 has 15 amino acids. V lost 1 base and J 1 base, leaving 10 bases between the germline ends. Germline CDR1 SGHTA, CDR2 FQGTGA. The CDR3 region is CASSLRGIPNTEAFF. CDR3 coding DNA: TGTGCCAGCAGCTTAAGAGGGATCCCGAACACTGAAGCTTTCTTT. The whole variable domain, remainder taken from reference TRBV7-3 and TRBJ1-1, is GAGVSQTPSNKVTEKGKYVELRCDPISGHTALYWYRQSLGQGPEFLIYFQGTGAADDSGLPNDRFFAVRPEGSVSTLKIQRTERGDSAVYLCASSLRGIPNTEAFFGQGTRLTVV.

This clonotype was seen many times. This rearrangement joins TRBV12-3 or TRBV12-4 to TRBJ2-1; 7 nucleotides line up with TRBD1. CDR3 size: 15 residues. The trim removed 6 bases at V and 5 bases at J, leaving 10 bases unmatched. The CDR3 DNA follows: TGTGCCAGCAGGACGACAGGGAGTCTGAACAATGAGCAGTTCTTC. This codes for CASRTTGSLNNEQFF.

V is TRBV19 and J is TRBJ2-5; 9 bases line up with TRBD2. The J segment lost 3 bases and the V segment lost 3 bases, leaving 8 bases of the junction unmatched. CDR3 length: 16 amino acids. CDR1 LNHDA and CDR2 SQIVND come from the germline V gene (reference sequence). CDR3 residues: CASSIGSASGEETQYF. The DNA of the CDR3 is TGTGCCAGTAGTATCGGATCGGCTAGCGGGGAAGAGACCCAGTACTTC.

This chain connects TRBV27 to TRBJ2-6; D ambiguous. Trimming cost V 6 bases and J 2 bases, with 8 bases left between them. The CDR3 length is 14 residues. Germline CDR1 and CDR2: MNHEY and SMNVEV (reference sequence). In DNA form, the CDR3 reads TGTGCCAGCAGGAAGGTAACTGGGGCCAACGTCCTGACTTTC. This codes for CASRKVTGANVLTF.

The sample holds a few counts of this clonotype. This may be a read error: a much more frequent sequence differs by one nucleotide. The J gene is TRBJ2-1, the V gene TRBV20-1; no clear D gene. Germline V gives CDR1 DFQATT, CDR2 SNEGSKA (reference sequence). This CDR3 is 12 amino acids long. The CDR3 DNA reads TGCAGTGCTAGATGGCAGTACAATGAGCCGTTCTTC. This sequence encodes CSARWQYNEPFF.

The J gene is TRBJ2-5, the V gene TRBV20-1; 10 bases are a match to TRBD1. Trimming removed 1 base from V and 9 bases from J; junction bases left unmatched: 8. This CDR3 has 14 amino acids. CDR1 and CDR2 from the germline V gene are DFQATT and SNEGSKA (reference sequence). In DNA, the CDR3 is TGCAGTGCTAGAGCCCGGACAGGGGGTCCGCCCCAGTACTTC. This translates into CSARARTGGPPQYF.

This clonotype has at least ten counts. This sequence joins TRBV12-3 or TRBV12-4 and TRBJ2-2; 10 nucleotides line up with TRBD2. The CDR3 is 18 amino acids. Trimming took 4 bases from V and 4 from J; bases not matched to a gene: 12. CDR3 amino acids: CASSSPLAGRPGTGELFF. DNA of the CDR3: TGTGCCAGCAGTTCCCCACTAGCGGGGCGGCCGGGCACCGGGGAGCTGTTTTTT.

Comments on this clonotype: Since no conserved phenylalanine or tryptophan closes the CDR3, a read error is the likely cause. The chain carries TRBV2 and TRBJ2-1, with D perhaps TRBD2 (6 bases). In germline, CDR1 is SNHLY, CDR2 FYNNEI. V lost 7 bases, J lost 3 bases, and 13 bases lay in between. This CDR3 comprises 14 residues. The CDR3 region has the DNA TGTGCCAGCAATGCCGGGGGTCTCTACAATGAGCAGTTCCTC. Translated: CASNAGGLYNEQFL.

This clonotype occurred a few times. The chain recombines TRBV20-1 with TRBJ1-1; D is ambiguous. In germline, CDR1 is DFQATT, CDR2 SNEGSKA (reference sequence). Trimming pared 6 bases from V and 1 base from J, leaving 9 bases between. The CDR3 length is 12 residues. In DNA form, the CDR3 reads TGCAGTGCCCTTTCAGGGAACACTGAAGCTTTCTTT. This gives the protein CSALSGNTEAFF.

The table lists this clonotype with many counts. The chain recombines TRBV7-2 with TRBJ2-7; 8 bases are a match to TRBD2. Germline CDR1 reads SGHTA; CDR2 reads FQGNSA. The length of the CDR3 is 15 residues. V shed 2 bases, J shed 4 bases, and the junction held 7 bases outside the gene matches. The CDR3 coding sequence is TGTGCCAGCAGCTTAAACGGGAGGGCCTCTTACGAGCAGTACTTC. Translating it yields CASSLNGRASYEQYF.

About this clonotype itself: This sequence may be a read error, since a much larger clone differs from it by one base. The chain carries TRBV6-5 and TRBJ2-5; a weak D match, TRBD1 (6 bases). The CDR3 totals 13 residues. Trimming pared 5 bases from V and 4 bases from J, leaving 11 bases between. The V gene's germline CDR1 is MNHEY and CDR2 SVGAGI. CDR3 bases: TGTGCCAGCAGTCACAGAGGGGGAGAGACCCAGTACTTC. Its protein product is CASSHRGGETQYF.

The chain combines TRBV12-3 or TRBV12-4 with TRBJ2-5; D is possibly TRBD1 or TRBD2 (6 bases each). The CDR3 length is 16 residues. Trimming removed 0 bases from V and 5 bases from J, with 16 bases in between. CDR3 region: CASSLAGGGIGETQYF. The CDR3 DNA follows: TGTGCCAGCAGTTTAGCGGGGGGCGGGATTGGGGAGACCCAGTACTTC.

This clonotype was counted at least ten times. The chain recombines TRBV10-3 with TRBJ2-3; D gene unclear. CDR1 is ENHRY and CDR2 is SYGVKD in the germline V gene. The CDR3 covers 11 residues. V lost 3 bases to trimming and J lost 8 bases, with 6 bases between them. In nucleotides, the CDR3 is TGTGCCATCAGTGAAGCCGGTACGCAGTATTTT. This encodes CAISEAGTQYF.

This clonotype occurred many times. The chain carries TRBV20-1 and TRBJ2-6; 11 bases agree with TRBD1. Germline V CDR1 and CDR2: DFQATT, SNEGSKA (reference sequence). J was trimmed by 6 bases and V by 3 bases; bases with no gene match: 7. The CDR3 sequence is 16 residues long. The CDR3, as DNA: TGCAGTGCTAGGTCGGACAGGGGGCCGGCGGCCAACGTCCTGACTTTC. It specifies CSARSDRGPAANVLTF.

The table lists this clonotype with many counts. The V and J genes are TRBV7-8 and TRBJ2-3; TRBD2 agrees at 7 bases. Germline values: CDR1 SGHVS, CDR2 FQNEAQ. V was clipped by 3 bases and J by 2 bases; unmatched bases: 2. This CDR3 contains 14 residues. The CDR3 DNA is TGTGCCAGCAGCTTTAGCGGGCCCACAGATACGCAGTATTTT. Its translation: CASSFSGPTDTQYF.